Listed here are 9 T cell receptor beta chains from one sample, sequenced in a study of blood T cells in healthy people across ages. A sample-barcoded 5' primer and a J-beta primer mix were used in a second PCR of about 6 to 11 cycles. From the 5' RACE reads, TCRdb called clonotypes with MiXCR, one entry per CDR3 protein. The sample lists approximately 780,000 distinct CDR3 sequences, under 30% occurring once. This sample also appeared in a second study, on T cells of mothers and their children.

Sequencing was performed on blood. The receptors originated from a boy younger than 18 in good health.

A few counts support this clonotype. The chain joins TRBV12-3 or TRBV12-4 to TRBJ2-5; weak D call: TRBD1 (5 bases). This CDR3 has 15 residues. Between the trimmed V and J ends, which lost 2 bases and 4 bases, there was a span of 14 bases. The CDR3, as DNA: TGTGCCAGCAGTTTACCCACAGGTGCGCCAGAGACCCAGTACTTC. This translates into CASSLPTGAPETQYF.

V usage is TRBV10-1 and J usage is TRBJ2-3; D remains ambiguous. CDR3 length: 14 amino acids. The V gene's germline CDR1 is WNHNN and CDR2 SYGVQD (reference sequence). V lost 0 bases, J lost 2 bases, and 6 bases lay in between. The CDR3 region has the DNA TGCGCCAGCAGTGAGTCGTTTGCCACAGATACGCAGTATTTT. Residues: CASSESFATDTQYF.

This clonotype has a handful of counts. The chain joins TRBV10-2 to TRBJ2-5; D not certain. Deletions cut 3 bases from V and 3 bases from J, with 11 bases between. Germline values: CDR1 WSHSY, CDR2 SAAADI. The CDR3 extends over 14 amino acids. The CDR3 coding sequence is TGCGCCAGCAGTGACTCGGGTAGTAAAGAGACCCAGTACTTC. Amino acid sequence: CASSDSGSKETQYF.

This clonotype was seen a few times. This chain joins TRBV12-3 or TRBV12-4 and TRBJ2-3, with D uncertain. The CDR3 totals 13 residues. The V gene lost 3 bases and the J gene lost 0 bases, with 4 bases spanning the gap. The CDR3 protein is CASSFRSTDTQYF. The CDR3 nucleotides read TGTGCCAGCAGTTTCCGTAGCACAGATACGCAGTATTTT.

Notes on this clonotype: One junction end disagrees with the germline gene, perhaps due to a read error. The V call is TRBV12-3 or TRBV12-4, the J call TRBJ2-7; D unresolved. The CDR3 covers 14 residues. Written as DNA, the CDR3 is TGTGCCGGCAGTTTGGGCCATTCTCAATCCGAGCAGTACTTC. This translates into CAGSLGHSQSEQYF.

The chain uses TRBV20-1 and TRBJ2-5; TRBD1 matches 7 bases. The DNA end is more similar to TRBJ2-7, so the J call may be wrong. The CDR3 has 18 residues. CDR1 and CDR2 from the germline V gene are DFQATT and SNEGSKA (reference sequence). DNA for the CDR3: TGCAGTGCTAGCACGGTTCAGGGGGAAGTTTATGTCCCCTACGAGCAGTACTTC. This encodes CSASTVQGEVYVPYEQYF.

The rearrangement uses TRBV29-1 and TRBJ1-2; D unclear. The CDR3 sequence is 14 residues long. V was cut by 1 base and J by 4 bases, with 13 bases left in between. Looked up from germline, CDR1 is SQVTM and CDR2 is ANQGSEA. The CDR3 DNA reads TGCAGCGTTGAAGGCGGTACGGAGGGCTATGGCTACACCTTC. It encodes CSVEGGTEGYGYTF.

This chain uses TRBV11-2 with TRBJ1-4, with a weak D call TRBD1 (6 bases). The CDR3 consists of 13 residues. CDR1 SGHAT and CDR2 FQNNGV come from the germline V gene. V dropped 4 bases and J dropped 7 bases, with 10 bases sitting between them. CDR3: CASSSRGAEKLFF. The CDR3 DNA reads TGTGCCAGCAGCTCCAGGGGCGCTGAAAAACTGTTTTTT.

The chain uses TRBV28 and TRBJ2-3; possibly TRBD1 or TRBD2 for D (5 bases each). The CDR3 spans 14 residues. Germline CDR1 MDHEN, CDR2 SYDVKM. Trimming shortened V by 4 bases and J by 2 bases, and 10 bases separated the two germline ends. CDR3 in amino acids: CASSSGRFTDTQYF. CDR3 DNA: TGTGCCAGCAGTTCGGGGCGCTTCACAGATACGCAGTATTTT.